This T cell receptor (beta chain) was sequenced in a study of a mutant IDH1 vaccine in newly diagnosed glioma. Study-level information: Onset of vaccination occurred 4-6 weeks following radiotherapy alone, or with temozolomide cycles. Findings of the study overall: Pseudoprogression looked unconnected to shifts in top peripheral T cell clonotypes. Immune responses induced by vaccination arose in approximately 93% of the patients.

In the case of this clone: Its cognate antigen is unknown.

As to time point: week 23, last vaccination. In the vaccine, a single dose held 300 ug of the mutant IDH1 20-mer peptide, along with topical imiquimod. The repertoire was sequenced with immunoSEQ multiplex PCR; TCRdb's copy has only in-frame clones and lacks some. This table has 9,000 to 13,000 clones, about 91% appearing once. CDR3 length: 12 amino acids. Trimming shortened V by 2 bases and J by 8 bases, and 12 bases separated the two germline ends. Germline CDR1 GTSNPN, CDR2 SVGIG (reference sequence). This TCR derives from a woman between 40 and 50 years old with glioma. Some clones in this sample may be carry-over from other donors' samples. This specimen was PBMCs, taken from a glioma patient whose treatment included an IDH1 peptide vaccine. The chain links TRBV30 to TRBJ1-2; possibly TRBD1 for D (5 bases). This CDR3 is CAWSSGRGGYTF. For the CDR3, the DNA is TGTGCCTGGAGTTCAGGGCGGGGCGGCTACACCTTC.